The subject of this entry is one T cell receptor (beta chain). Its antigen is unknown. The PCR ran on 60 Vbeta and 13 Jbeta primers. Authors' analysis steps: There were around 80 million unique TCR beta chains by a later count, and approximately 10 million of them were shared. The method was immunoSEQ multiplex PCR; TCRdb's version includes in-frame clones alone and lacks a portion of them. The V and J calls and clone size are taken from that table; D and trimming were inferred from the DNA. Of around 250,000 clones listed, roughly 91% are singletons. The sample originates from a study of cytomegalovirus exposure and HLA in healthy donors. The study, taken as a whole, reports: Listed as cytomegalovirus-associated were roughly 180 TCR beta chains.

This CDR3 has 18 amino acids. The V and J genes are TRBV21-1 and TRBJ2-7; TRBD1 reflects the table's D call only, with no check against the DNA. TRBV21-1 is a documented pseudogene. Sequencing was carried out using PBMCs. This receptor was obtained from a girl aged 2-10 years in good health and CMV-seronegative. This chain's CDR3 is CASSKADRSLGPPYEQYF. The DNA for the CDR3 is TGTGCCAGCAGCAAAGCGGACAGGAGTTTAGGACCGCCCTACGAGCAGTACTTC.